This T cell receptor (beta chain) came from a study of T cell responses to AZD1222 COVID-19 vaccine. CDR1 and CDR2 (germline): SNHLY, FYNNEI. V was clipped by 5 bases and J by 7 bases, with 14 bases between them. The CDR3 has 13 residues. Sequencing was performed with immunoSEQ multiplex PCR; in TCRdb, only in-frame clones are kept and a portion is missing. The sample holds 140,000 to 150,000 clones, under 95% seen once. This clone was recorded a few times. The chain is built from TRBV2 and TRBJ1-2; perhaps TRBD1 as D (6 bases). The receptor's source is an adult in good health. Here the sequenced sample was peripheral blood, taken on day 0 of AZD1222 vaccination. CDR3 amino acids: CASSPTGIGGYTF. In DNA, the CDR3 is TGTGCCAGCAGTCCAACAGGGATCGGTGGCTACACCTTC.